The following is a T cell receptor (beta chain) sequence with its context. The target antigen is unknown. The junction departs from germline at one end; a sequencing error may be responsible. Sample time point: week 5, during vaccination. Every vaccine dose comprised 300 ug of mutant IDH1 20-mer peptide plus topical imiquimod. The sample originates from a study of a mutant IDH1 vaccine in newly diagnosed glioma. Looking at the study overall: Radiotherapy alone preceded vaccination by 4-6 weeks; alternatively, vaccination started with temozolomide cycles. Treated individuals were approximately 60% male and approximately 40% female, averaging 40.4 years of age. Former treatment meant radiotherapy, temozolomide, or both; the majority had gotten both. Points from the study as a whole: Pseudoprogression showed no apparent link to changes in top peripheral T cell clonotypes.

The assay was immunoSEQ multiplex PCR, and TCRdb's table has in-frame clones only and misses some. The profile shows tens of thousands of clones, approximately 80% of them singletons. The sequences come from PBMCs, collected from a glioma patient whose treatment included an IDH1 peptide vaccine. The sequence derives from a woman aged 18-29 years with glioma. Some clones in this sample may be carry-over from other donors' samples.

CDR3 in DNA: TGTGCCAGCAGCTTTAGCCAGGTTAGCGCCTTC. This sequence encodes CASSFSQVSAF. The rearrangement links TRBV5-4 to TRBJ1-2; D is undetermined. The CDR3 sequence is 11 residues long. CDR1 is SGHNT, CDR2 YYREEE, per germline (reference sequence).